The T cell receptor beta chain under discussion was sequenced for a study of type 1 regulatory T cells. In the study overall: T-allo10 is a Tr1-enriched, alloantigen-specific CD4 T cell product made in vitro. Study-level points and caveats: Compared with non-type 1 regulatory T cells, type 1 regulatory T cells showed a more restricted TCR repertoire.

TCRdb re-called the reads with MiXCR, one entry per CDR3 protein. The table records fewer than 75,000 distinct CDR3 sequences, nearly 50% of them present only once. The germline V gene has CDR1 KGHDR and CDR2 SFDVKD. V was trimmed by 3 bases and J by 0 bases, leaving 12 bases between them. CDR3 length equals 16 residues. There are a few counts of this clonotype. Its antigen remains unidentified. The sequence came from a human donor in good health. Input material: cultured non-Tr1 T cells, either the whole culture or a sorted T cell fraction (not recorded which). The chain combines TRBV24-1 with TRBJ2-3; the D gene could be TRBD1 or TRBD2 (5 bases each). The CDR3 spells CATSDPREFSTDTQYF. The CDR3 DNA follows: TGTGCCACCAGTGATCCCAGGGAGTTTAGCACAGATACGCAGTATTTT.